A single sample gave rise to the 9 T cell receptor beta chains below, sequenced in a study of tumor-infiltrating lymphocytes in localized non-small cell lung cancer (dated by TCRdb to about 2021). Libraries were constructed by the immunoSEQ multiplex PCR assay. Drawn from immuneACCESS, this table holds only the in-frame rearrangements with V and J called that TCRdb kept. Clones are partly lost; checked studies trace under half to an unresolved V gene and leave the rest unexplained. Recorded for this sample are roughly 16,000 clones; under 75% of them occurred a single time. The ten most abundant clones make up approximately 6% of the sample. Sequenced input: lung tumor tissue. The receptors come from a human donor with non-small cell lung cancer.

This clone was found a few times. The rearrangement joins TRBV5-4 to TRBJ2-7; D not resolved. Trimming took 2 bases from V and 3 from J, leaving 6 bases between them. The germline V gene has CDR1 SGHNT and CDR2 YYREEE (reference sequence). This CDR3 has 12 amino acids. CDR3: CASSFLDYEQYF. In nucleotides, the CDR3 is TGTGCCAGCAGCTTCCTTGACTACGAGCAGTACTTC.

The V and J genes are TRBV2 and TRBJ2-7; 9 bases line up with TRBD1. Germline V lookup: CDR1 SNHLY, CDR2 FYNNEI. V dropped 6 bases and J dropped 5; count of bases not matched to a gene: 8. The CDR3 runs to 14 residues. The CDR3 DNA reads as TGTGCCAGCAGAAACACTGGGACAGGGAACGAGCAGTACTTC. It codes for CASRNTGTGNEQYF.

This chain joins TRBV29-1 and TRBJ2-7, with 8 positions matching TRBD1. Trimming removed 6 bases from V and 0 bases from J; junction bases left unmatched: 7. From germline, CDR1 is SQVTM and CDR2 ANQGSEA. The length of the CDR3 is 14 residues. The CDR3 DNA follows: TGCAGCGTGGCGTGGGACAGGACCTCCTACGAGCAGTACTTC. Its protein product is CSVAWDRTSYEQYF.

The chain combines TRBV9 with TRBJ2-7, with D tentatively TRBD1 or TRBD2 (5 bases each). The length of the CDR3 is 14 residues. With 0 bases removed from V and 6 bases from J, the gap between germline ends came to 13 bases. Germline CDR1 SGDLS, CDR2 YYNGEE. The CDR3 nucleotides read TGTGCCAGCAGCGTAGGAGGGGCTTTAAGCGAGCAGTACTTC. Amino acid sequence: CASSVGGALSEQYF. The variable domain in full, with the rest retrieved from reference TRBV9 and TRBJ2-7, is DSGVTQTPKHLITATGQRVTLRCSPRSGDLSVYWYQQSLDQGLQFLIQYYNGEERAKGNILERFSAQQFPDLHSELNLSSLELGDSALYFCASSVGGALSEQYFGPGTRLTVT.

This chain uses TRBV6-6 with TRBJ2-2; TRBD2 matches 8 bases. V was pared by 6 bases and J by 1 base, with 4 bases of the junction left unmatched. Germline assignment: CDR1 MNHNY and CDR2 SVGAGI (reference sequence). The CDR3 loop spans 15 amino acids. The CDR3 coding sequence is TGTGCCAGCAGCCCCGGGACTAGGAACACCGGGGAGCTGTTTTTT. Translating gives CASSPGTRNTGELFF.

This clone was picked up a small number of times. The rearrangement links TRBV30 to TRBJ1-1; D remains ambiguous. V lost 4 bases, J lost 8 bases, and 11 bases lay in between. This CDR3 is built from 11 residues. Germline V CDR1 and CDR2: GTSNPN, SVGIG (reference sequence). CDR3 region: CAWTAQVEAFF. The CDR3 DNA follows: TGTGCCTGGACCGCTCAAGTAGAAGCTTTCTTT.

This sequence joins TRBV5-8 and TRBJ2-7; 8 bases agree with TRBD1. In germline, CDR1 is SGHTS, CDR2 YDEGEE. The V gene end was trimmed by 4 bases and the J gene end by 7 bases; junction bases not matched to a gene: 10. CDR3 length: 14 amino acids. CDR3 residues: CASSHNTDRDEQYF. For the CDR3, the DNA is TGTGCCAGCAGCCATAATACGGACAGGGATGAGCAGTACTTC.

This clone appeared a few times. V gene TRBV7-9 combines with J gene TRBJ2-1; the D gene is possibly TRBD2 (5 bases). Per the germline V gene, CDR1 is SEHNR and CDR2 is FQNEAQ (reference sequence). This CDR3 contains 15 residues. V lost 2 bases and J lost 0, with 8 bases in between. CDR3 in amino acids: CASSLSAGSYNEQFF. In DNA, the CDR3 is TGTGCCAGCAGCTTATCTGCGGGCTCCTACAATGAGCAGTTCTTC.

The gene calls are TRBV6-5 and TRBJ1-3; D unclear. Germline CDR1 reads MNHEY; CDR2 reads SVGAGI. The CDR3 runs 15 residues. V was cut by 0 bases and J by 0 bases, with 6 bases left in between. CDR3 protein: CASSYSQDSGNTIYF. For the CDR3, the DNA is TGTGCCAGCAGTTACTCGCAAGACTCTGGAAACACCATATATTTT.